Listed below are T cell receptor beta chains from one sample, sequenced in a study of blood T cell repertoires in COVID-19. Sequencing was performed with immunoSEQ multiplex PCR; in TCRdb, only in-frame clones are kept and a portion is missing. Of some 250,000 clones in the sample, roughly 76% were seen once. The specimen sequenced was peripheral blood. The receptors were gathered from a woman older than 75 with COVID-19, enrolled during active disease. Both conserved end residues are part of each CDR3. D genes are given only for firm matches. Size is stated for part of the rows, as once, few or many counts, or as a class when the clone is expanded.

V: TRBV19
D: NA
J: TRBJ2-5
size: NA
DNA: TGTGCCAGTTCCTTGGTGGCCGGGGAGACCCAGTACTTC
CDR3: CASSLVAGETQYF

V: TRBV7-3
D: TRBD2
J: TRBJ2-1
size: NA
DNA: TGTGCCAGCAGCCCACTAGCGGGGGGCCGTCAGGAGCAGTTCTTC
CDR3: CASSPLAGGRQEQFF

V: TRBV10-3
D: TRBD1
J: TRBJ2-1
size: once
DNA: TGTGCCATCAGTGTCATGACAGGGTCCCAGTTCTTC
CDR3: CAISVMTGSQFF

V: TRBV6-5
D: NA
J: TRBJ1-2
size: NA
DNA: TGTGCCAGCACCCCGGTCCCAGGGGCCGTCTATGGCTACACCTTC
CDR3: CASTPVPGAVYGYTF

V: TRBV28
D: NA
J: TRBJ2-3
size: NA
DNA: TGTGCCAGCAGTGCCGGAGGGGCTAGCGGCACAGATACGCAGTATTTT
CDR3: CASSAGGASGTDTQYF

V: TRBV28
D: NA
J: TRBJ1-3
size: NA
DNA: TGTGCCAGCTCGGCGGGGGGTGGAAACACCATATATTTT
CDR3: CASSAGGGNTIYF

V: TRBV12-3/TRBV12-4
D: NA
J: TRBJ2-7
size: NA
DNA: TGTGCCAGCAGTTTGAGGGGGACCGAGCAGTACTTC
CDR3: CASSLRGTEQYF

V: TRBV7-9
D: NA
J: TRBJ1-2
size: few
DNA: TGTGCCAGCAGCTTAGCGGGGGGCTATGGCTACACCTTC
CDR3: CASSLAGGYGYTF

V: TRBV29-1
D: NA
J: TRBJ2-5
size: NA
DNA: TGCAGCGTTGAGGAGGGTCTTGGGGGGGAGACCCAGTACTTC
CDR3: CSVEEGLGGETQYF

V: TRBV6-2/TRBV6-3
D: TRBD1
J: TRBJ1-5
size: NA
DNA: TGTGCCAGCAGTTACTCGACAGGGATGGGCAATCAGCCCCAGCATTTT
CDR3: CASSYSTGMGNQPQHF

V: TRBV19
D: TRBD1
J: TRBJ2-1
size: once
DNA: TGTGCCAGTAGTATAGGGACAGGGTCCTACAATGAGCAGTTCTTC
CDR3: CASSIGTGSYNEQFF

V: TRBV7-9
D: NA
J: TRBJ1-2
size: NA
DNA: TGTGCCAGCAGCTTAGCTGACAGGGGCTACACCTTC
CDR3: CASSLADRGYTF

V: TRBV5-1
D: TRBD1
J: TRBJ1-4
size: NA
DNA: TGCGCCAGCAGGCCCGGGACAGGCCCTGAAAAACTGTTTTTT
CDR3: CASRPGTGPEKLFF

V: TRBV2
D: NA
J: TRBJ2-2
size: NA
DNA: TGTGCCAGCAGCCTCACAAGGGGGGGGAACACCGGGGAGCTGTTTTTT
CDR3: CASSLTRGGNTGELFF

V: TRBV5-1
D: TRBD1
J: TRBJ2-3
size: NA
DNA: TGCGCCAGCAGCAAACAGGGGTATGTGGGCACAGATACGCAGTATTTT
CDR3: CASSKQGYVGTDTQYF

V: TRBV19
D: TRBD2
J: TRBJ2-7
size: NA
DNA: TGTGCCAGTAGTACAATAGCGGGAATCTCCTACGAGCAGTACTTC
CDR3: CASSTIAGISYEQYF

V: TRBV7-3
D: TRBD1
J: TRBJ2-2
size: NA
DNA: TGTGCCAGCAGCCCTCGACAGGGATCCACCGGGGAGCTGTTTTTT
CDR3: CASSPRQGSTGELFF

V: TRBV28
D: NA
J: TRBJ1-2
size: NA
DNA: TGTGCCAGCAGCCCCCAGGGAGGGTTGCGCTATGGCTACACCTTC
CDR3: CASSPQGGLRYGYTF

V: TRBV5-1
D: NA
J: TRBJ2-1
size: NA
DNA: TGCGCCAGCAGCGTCGGACAGAGTAGCTACAATGAGCAGTTCTTC
CDR3: CASSVGQSSYNEQFF

V: TRBV14
D: NA
J: TRBJ1-2
size: few
DNA: TGTGCCAGCAGCCAAGCCCCCTCGGGCGGAGGTGGCTACACCTTC
CDR3: CASSQAPSGGGGYTF

V: TRBV12-3/TRBV12-4
D: NA
J: TRBJ1-1
size: NA
DNA: TGTGCCAGCAGTTTCAGGGACACTGAAGCTTTCTTT
CDR3: CASSFRDTEAFF

V: TRBV7-3
D: TRBD1
J: TRBJ2-7
size: NA
DNA: TGTGCCAGCAGCTTACCGGGGACAGGGATGCAGTACTTC
CDR3: CASSLPGTGMQYF

V: TRBV14
D: NA
J: TRBJ2-6
size: NA
DNA: TGTGCCAGCAGCCAAGTTCGCTCTGGGGCCAACGTCCTGACTTTC
CDR3: CASSQVRSGANVLTF

V: TRBV27
D: NA
J: TRBJ1-2
size: NA
DNA: TGTGCCAGCAGTTTACGACAGAACTATGGCTACACCTTC
CDR3: CASSLRQNYGYTF

V: TRBV11-2
D: NA
J: TRBJ2-7
size: NA
DNA: TGTGCCAGCAGCTCGCTCCGGGCCTACGAGCAGTACTTC
CDR3: CASSSLRAYEQYF

V: TRBV5-4
D: TRBD1
J: TRBJ1-5
size: NA
DNA: TGTGCCAGCAGCTTGGAGGGGGCGCAGCCCCAGCATTTT
CDR3: CASSLEGAQPQHF

V: TRBV5-1
D: NA
J: TRBJ2-2
size: once
DNA: TGCGCCAGCAGCTTGGTGCCGCAGGGTGACACCGGGGAGCTGTTTTTT
CDR3: CASSLVPQGDTGELFF

V: TRBV25-1
D: TRBD1
J: TRBJ1-1
size: NA
DNA: TGTGCCAGCAGTGGCCAGGGGGGTCATGTGTTCCCTGAAGCTTTCTTT
CDR3: CASSGQGGHVFPEAFF

V: TRBV6-5
D: NA
J: TRBJ1-1
size: few
DNA: TGTGCCAGCAGGCGGGACGGAAACTTGAACACTGAAGCTTTCTTT
CDR3: CASRRDGNLNTEAFF

V: TRBV27
D: TRBD2
J: TRBJ2-5
size: NA
DNA: TGTGCCAGCAGGAGCGGGAGCCAAGAGACCCAGTACTTC
CDR3: CASRSGSQETQYF

V: TRBV11-3
D: NA
J: TRBJ1-4
size: few
DNA: TGTGCCAGCAGCTTCCCGACAGAATTAAATGAAAAACTGTTTTTT
CDR3: CASSFPTELNEKLFF

V: TRBV6-2/TRBV6-3
D: TRBD1
J: TRBJ1-1
size: NA
DNA: TGTGCCAGCAGTAATACCGGGACAGGTACTCTTGAAGCTTTCTTT
CDR3: CASSNTGTGTLEAFF

V: TRBV5-6
D: TRBD1
J: TRBJ1-4
size: once
DNA: TGTGCCAGCAGCTTCCGGGACAGGACGAATGAAAAACTGTTTTTT
CDR3: CASSFRDRTNEKLFF

V: TRBV30
D: NA
J: TRBJ2-6
size: NA
DNA: TGTGCCTTCGATAGGAGCTCTGGGGCCAACGTCCTGACTTTC
CDR3: CAFDRSSGANVLTF

V: TRBV28
D: NA
J: TRBJ1-2
size: NA
DNA: TGTGCCAGCAGTTTGGCGGGACCTAACTATGGCTACACCTTC
CDR3: CASSLAGPNYGYTF

V: TRBV6-5
D: NA
J: TRBJ1-1
size: NA
DNA: TGTGCCAGCAGCGCGGACAGAGCAAAAGCTTTCTTT
CDR3: CASSADRAKAFF

V: TRBV4-1
D: NA
J: TRBJ2-3
size: few
DNA: TGCGCCAGCAGCCAAGAGCGGTCGGACTATTATATGGATACGCAGTATTTT
CDR3: CASSQERSDYYMDTQYF

V: TRBV18
D: NA
J: TRBJ1-2
size: NA
DNA: TGTGCCAGCTCACCGGGGGGACGAGGCTATGGCTACACCTTC
CDR3: CASSPGGRGYGYTF

V: TRBV27
D: NA
J: TRBJ2-1
size: NA
DNA: TGTGCCAGCAGTTTGAGAAGCTCCTACAATGAGCAGTTCTTC
CDR3: CASSLRSSYNEQFF